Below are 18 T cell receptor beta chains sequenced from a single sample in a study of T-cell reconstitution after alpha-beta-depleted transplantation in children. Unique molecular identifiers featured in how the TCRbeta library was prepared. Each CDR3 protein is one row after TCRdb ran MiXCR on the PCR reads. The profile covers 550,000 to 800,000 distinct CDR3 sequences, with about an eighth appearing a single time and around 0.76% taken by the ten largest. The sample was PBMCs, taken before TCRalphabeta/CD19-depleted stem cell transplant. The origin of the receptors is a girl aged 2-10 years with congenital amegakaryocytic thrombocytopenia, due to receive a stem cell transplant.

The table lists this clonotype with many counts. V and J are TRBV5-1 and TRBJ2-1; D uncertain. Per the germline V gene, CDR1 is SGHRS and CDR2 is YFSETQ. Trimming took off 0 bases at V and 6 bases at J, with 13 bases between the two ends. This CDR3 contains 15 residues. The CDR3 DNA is TGCGCCAGCAGCTTGGCTTTTGTTACTGGCAATGAGCAGTTCTTC. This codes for CASSLAFVTGNEQFF.

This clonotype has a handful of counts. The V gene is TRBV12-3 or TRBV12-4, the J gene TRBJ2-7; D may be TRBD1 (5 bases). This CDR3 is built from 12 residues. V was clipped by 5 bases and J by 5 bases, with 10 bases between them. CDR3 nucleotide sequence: TGTGCCAGCAGTCCCACCAGGGACGAGCAGTACTTC. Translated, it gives CASSPTRDEQYF.

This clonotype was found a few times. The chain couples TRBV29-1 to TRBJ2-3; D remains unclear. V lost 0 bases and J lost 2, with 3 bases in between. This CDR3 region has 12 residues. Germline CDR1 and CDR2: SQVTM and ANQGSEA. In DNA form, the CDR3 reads TGCAGCGTTGAAGATCCCACAGATACGCAGTATTTT. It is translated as CSVEDPTDTQYF.

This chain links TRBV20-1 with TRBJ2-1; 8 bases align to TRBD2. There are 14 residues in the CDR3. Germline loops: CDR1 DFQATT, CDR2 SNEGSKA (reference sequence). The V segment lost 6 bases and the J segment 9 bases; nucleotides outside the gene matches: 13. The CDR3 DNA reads TGCAGTGCCCCGATAGCGGGATTGGGTGGTGAGCAGTTCTTC. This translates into CSAPIAGLGGEQFF.

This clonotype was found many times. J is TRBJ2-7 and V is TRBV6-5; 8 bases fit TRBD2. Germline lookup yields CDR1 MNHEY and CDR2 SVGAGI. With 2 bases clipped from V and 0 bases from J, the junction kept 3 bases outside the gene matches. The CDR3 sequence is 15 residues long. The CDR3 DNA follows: TGTGCCAGCAGTTACCGGGAGGGTAGCTCCTACGAGCAGTACTTC. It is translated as CASSYREGSSYEQYF.

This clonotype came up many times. This chain's CDR3 is CASHQGLVTDTQYF. CDR3 DNA sequence: TGCGCCAGCCACCAGGGACTAGTCACAGATACGCAGTATTTT. The chain links TRBV5-1 to TRBJ2-3; 8 bases map to TRBD2. Looked up from germline, CDR1 is SGHRS and CDR2 is YFSETQ. The V gene end was trimmed by 7 bases and the J gene end by 2 bases; junction bases not matched to a gene: 6. CDR3 length: 14 residues. The full variable domain, with the rest looked up from reference TRBV5-1 and TRBJ2-3, is KAGVTQTPRYLIKTRGQQVTLSCSPISGHRSVSWYQQTPGQGLQFLFEYFSETQRNKGNFPGRFSGRQFSNSRSEMNVSTLELGDSALYLCASHQGLVTDTQYFGPGTRLTVL.

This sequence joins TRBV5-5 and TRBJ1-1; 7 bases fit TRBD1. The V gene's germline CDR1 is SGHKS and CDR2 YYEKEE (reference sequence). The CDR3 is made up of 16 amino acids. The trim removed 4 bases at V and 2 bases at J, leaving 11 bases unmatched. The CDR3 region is CASSRAGTDINTEAFF. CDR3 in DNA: TGTGCCAGCAGCCGTGCCGGGACAGACATTAACACTGAAGCTTTCTTT.

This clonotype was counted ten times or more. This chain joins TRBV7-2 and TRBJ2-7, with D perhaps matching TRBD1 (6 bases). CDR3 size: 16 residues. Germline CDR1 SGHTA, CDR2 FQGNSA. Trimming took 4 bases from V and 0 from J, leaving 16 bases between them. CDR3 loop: CASSSQTGDSSYEQYF. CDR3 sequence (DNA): TGTGCCAGCAGCTCCCAGACAGGTGACAGCTCCTACGAGCAGTACTTC.

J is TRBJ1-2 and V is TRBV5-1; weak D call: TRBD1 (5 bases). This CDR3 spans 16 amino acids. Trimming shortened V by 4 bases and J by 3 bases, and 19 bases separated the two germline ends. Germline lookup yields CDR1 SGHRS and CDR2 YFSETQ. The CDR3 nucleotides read TGCGCCAGCAGCGTCCAACCCGCACGGGACCACTATGGCTACACCTTC. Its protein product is CASSVQPARDHYGYTF.

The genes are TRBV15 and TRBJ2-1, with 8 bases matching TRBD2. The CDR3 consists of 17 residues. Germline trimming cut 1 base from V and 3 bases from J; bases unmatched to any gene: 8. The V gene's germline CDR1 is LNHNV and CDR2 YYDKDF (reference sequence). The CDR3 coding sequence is TGTGCCACCAGCAGAGCCCTCACGGGAGGGATCTACAATGAGCAGTTCTTC. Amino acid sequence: CATSRALTGGIYNEQFF. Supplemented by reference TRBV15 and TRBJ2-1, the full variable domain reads DAMVIQNPRYQVTQFGKPVTLSCSQTLNHNVMYWYQQKSSQAPKLLFHYYDKDFNNEADTPDNFQSRRPNTSFCFLDIRSPGLGDTAMYLCATSRALTGGIYNEQFFGPGTRLTVL.

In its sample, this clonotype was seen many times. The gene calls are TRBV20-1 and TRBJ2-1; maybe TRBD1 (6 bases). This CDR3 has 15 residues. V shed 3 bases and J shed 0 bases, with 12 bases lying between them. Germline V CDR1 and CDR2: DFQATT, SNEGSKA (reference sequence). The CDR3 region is CSASGTSSSYNEQFF. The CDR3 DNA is TGCAGTGCTAGTGGGACATCGAGCTCCTACAATGAGCAGTTCTTC.

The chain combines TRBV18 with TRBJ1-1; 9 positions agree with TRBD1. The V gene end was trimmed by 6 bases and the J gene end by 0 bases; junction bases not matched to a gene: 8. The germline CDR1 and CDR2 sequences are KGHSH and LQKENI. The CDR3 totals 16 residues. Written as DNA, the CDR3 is TGTGCCAGCTCCCGGGACAGGGCTACCTTGAACACTGAAGCTTTCTTT. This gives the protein CASSRDRATLNTEAFF.

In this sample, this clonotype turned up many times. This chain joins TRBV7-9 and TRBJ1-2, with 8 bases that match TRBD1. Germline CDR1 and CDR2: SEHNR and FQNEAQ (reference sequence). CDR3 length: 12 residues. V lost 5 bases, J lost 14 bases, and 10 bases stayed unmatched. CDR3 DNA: TGTGCCAGCAGCCAGACCCGGACAGGGCCGACCTTC. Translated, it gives CASSQTRTGPTF. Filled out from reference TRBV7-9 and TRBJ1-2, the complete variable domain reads DTGVSQNPRHKITKRGQNVTFRCDPISEHNRLYWYRQTLGQGPEFLTYFQNEAQLEKSRLLSDRFSAERPKGSFSTLEIQRTEQGDSAMYLCASSQTRTGPTFGSGTRLTVV.

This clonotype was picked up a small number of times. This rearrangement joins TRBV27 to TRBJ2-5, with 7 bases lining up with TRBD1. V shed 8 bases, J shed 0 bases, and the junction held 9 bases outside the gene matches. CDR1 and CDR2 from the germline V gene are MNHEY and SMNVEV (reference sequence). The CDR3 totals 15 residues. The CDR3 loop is CASLGTEMYQETQYF. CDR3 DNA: TGTGCCAGCCTGGGGACAGAAATGTACCAAGAGACCCAGTACTTC.

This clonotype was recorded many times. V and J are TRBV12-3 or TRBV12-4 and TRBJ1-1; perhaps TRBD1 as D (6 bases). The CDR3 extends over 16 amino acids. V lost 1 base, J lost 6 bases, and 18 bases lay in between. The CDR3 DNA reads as TGTGCCAGCAGTTTAGGGGGGCGCGTAAGATGGTCTGAAGCTTTCTTT. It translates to CASSLGGRVRWSEAFF.

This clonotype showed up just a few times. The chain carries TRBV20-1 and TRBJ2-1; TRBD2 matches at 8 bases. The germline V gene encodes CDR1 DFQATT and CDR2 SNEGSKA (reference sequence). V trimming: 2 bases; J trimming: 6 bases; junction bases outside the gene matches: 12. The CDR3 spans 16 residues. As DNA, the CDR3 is TGCAGTGCTAGAACCTTGGCCAGCGGGAGTCTCAATGAGCAGTTCTTC. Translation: CSARTLASGSLNEQFF.

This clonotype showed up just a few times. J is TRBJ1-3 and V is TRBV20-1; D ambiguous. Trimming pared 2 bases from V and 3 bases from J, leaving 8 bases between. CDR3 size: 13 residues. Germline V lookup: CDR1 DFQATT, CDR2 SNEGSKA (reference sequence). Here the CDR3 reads CSARLGIGNTIYF. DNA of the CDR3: TGCAGTGCTAGACTGGGGATTGGAAACACCATATATTTT.

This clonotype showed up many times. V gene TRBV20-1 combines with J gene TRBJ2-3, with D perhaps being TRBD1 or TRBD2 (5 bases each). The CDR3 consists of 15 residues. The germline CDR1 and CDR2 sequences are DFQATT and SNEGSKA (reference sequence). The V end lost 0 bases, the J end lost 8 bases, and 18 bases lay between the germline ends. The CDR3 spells CSARERGQRGGTQYF. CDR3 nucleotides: TGCAGTGCTAGAGAAAGGGGCCAGCGTGGGGGTACGCAGTATTTT.